The clone carrying this T cell receptor (beta chain) has just a few counts. Its antigen is currently unknown. The data belong to a study of post-analysis software for immune sequencing data. Notes on the study in general: Strong co-clustering by F measure was seen for same-batch samples. Multiple sclerosis patients showed significantly lower normalized Chao1 diversity than controls did. TRBV5-6, TRBV5-1 and TRBV20-1 belonged to a set of about five TRBV segments that were more frequent in patients than controls.

The J segment lost 7 bases and the V segment lost 3 bases, leaving 5 bases of the junction unmatched. CDR3 length: 15 amino acids. Sequencing libraries made from TCR beta cDNA carried unique molecular identifiers. T cells numbering about 0.85 to 10 million yielded 450,000 to 500,000 cDNA molecules. MiXCR, applied by TCRdb to the PCR reads, yields one record per CDR3 protein. This table has roughly 430,000 distinct CDR3 sequences, approximately 37% appearing once. V and J are TRBV12-3 or TRBV12-4 and TRBJ2-5; 13 bases fit TRBD2. Material for sequencing was blood. The receptor was isolated from a girl between 2 and 10 years old with multiple sclerosis. The CDR3 nucleotides are TGTGCCAGCAGTTTCACTAGCGGGAGGGCAGGGACCCAGTACTTC. Residues: CASSFTSGRAGTQYF.